Presented here are 22 T cell receptor beta chains from one specimen sequenced in a study of shared clonotypes between healthy human individuals. Using immunoSEQ multiplex PCR, the repertoire was profiled, and TCRdb retains in-frame clones only, with some absent. The sample has under 300,000 clones, approximately 65% seen once; the top ten hold approximately 10%. The source material was memory CD4+ T cells sorted from blood. The subset was: CD45RA-negative fraction. These receptors originate from a man aged 25-40 years in good health.

V gene TRBV5-6 combines with J gene TRBJ2-2; D is unclear. CDR1 SGHDT and CDR2 YYEEEE come from the germline V gene. The V gene lost 1 base and the J gene lost 2 bases, with 12 bases spanning the gap. The CDR3 extends over 16 amino acids. The chain's CDR3 is CASSLYGQPNTGELFF. Written as DNA, the CDR3 is TGTGCCAGCAGCTTGTATGGGCAGCCTAACACCGGGGAGCTGTTTTTT.

This clone has just one count. The chain recombines TRBV5-1 with TRBJ2-7; D might be TRBD1 (6 bases). From germline, CDR1 is SGHRS and CDR2 YFSETQ. The CDR3 is 16 amino acids. V lost 6 bases, J lost 2 bases, and 21 bases lay in between. The CDR3 DNA is TGCGCCAGCAACCAGGGGTCCAGGTCCTCTACCTACGAGCAGTACTTC. It specifies CASNQGSRSSTYEQYF.

J is TRBJ2-1 and V is TRBV15; 12 nucleotides align to TRBD2. This CDR3 is 14 amino acids long. Per germline, CDR1 LNHNV and CDR2 YYDKDF (reference sequence). V gave up 1 base and J gave up 13 bases; unmatched junction bases: 5. CDR3 sequence: CATSRGLAGGPQFF. CDR3 DNA sequence: TGTGCCACCAGCAGAGGGCTAGCGGGAGGGCCACAGTTCTTC. Full variable domain (rest looked up from reference TRBV15 and TRBJ2-1): DAMVIQNPRYQVTQFGKPVTLSCSQTLNHNVMYWYQQKSSQAPKLLFHYYDKDFNNEADTPDNFQSRRPNTSFCFLDIRSPGLGDTAMYLCATSRGLAGGPQFFGPGTRLTVL.

This clone was detected only a few times. The V and J genes are TRBV25-1 and TRBJ1-4; D gene ambiguous. The germline V and J ends were trimmed by 7 bases and 8 bases, with 11 bases remaining between them. Germline V gene lookup returns CDR1 MGHDK and CDR2 SYGVNS. The CDR3 is 12 residues long. CDR3 sequence (DNA): TGTGCCAGCACGGGGAGCTCGGAAAAACTGTTTTTT. It codes for CASTGSSEKLFF. The full variable domain, in which reference TRBV25-1 and TRBJ1-4 provide the parts outside the CDR3, is EADIYQTPRYLVIGTGKKITLECSQTMGHDKMYWYQQDPGMELHLIHYSYGVNSTEKGDLSSESTVSRIRTEHFPLTLESARPSHTSQYLCASTGSSEKLFFGSGTQLSVL.

The chain links TRBV28 to TRBJ2-1; tentatively, D is TRBD2 (6 bases). Deletions cut 6 bases from V and 6 bases from J, with 18 bases between. The CDR3 sequence is 15 residues long. CDR1 and CDR2 (germline): MDHEN, SYDVKM. The CDR3 protein is CASRRDASARNEQFF. The CDR3 nucleotides are TGTGCCAGCAGGAGAGATGCTAGCGCCCGCAATGAGCAGTTCTTC.

The CDR3 DNA is TGCAGCGTTGGGGGGCAGCCCTACGAGCAGTACTTC. This gives the protein CSVGGQPYEQYF. The chain has TRBV29-1 and TRBJ2-7; a weak D match, TRBD1 (6 bases). Germline V gene lookup returns CDR1 SQVTM and CDR2 ANQGSEA. The V end lost 4 bases, the J end lost 2 bases, and 9 bases lay between the germline ends. The CDR3 covers 12 residues.

This clone was detected once. The chain joins TRBV11-2 to TRBJ1-2, with D uncertain. Between the trimmed V and J ends, which lost 5 bases and 5 bases, there was a span of 18 bases. There are 15 residues in the CDR3. Germline V lookup: CDR1 SGHAT, CDR2 FQNNGV. CDR3 sequence reads: CASSLDSGGGYGYTF. Here the CDR3 DNA reads TGTGCCAGCAGCCTTGACTCAGGTGGTGGGTATGGCTACACCTTC.

J is TRBJ2-1 and V is TRBV19; D not resolved. Germline V gives CDR1 LNHDA, CDR2 SQIVND (reference sequence). V dropped 5 bases and J dropped 10 bases, with 15 bases sitting between them. The CDR3 has 13 amino acids. CDR3 bases: TGTGCCAGTAGTTTATCCAACTGGAAAGAGCAGTTCTTC. This encodes CASSLSNWKEQFF.

This chain links TRBV5-1 with TRBJ1-1, with 9 bases matching TRBD1. CDR1 SGHRS and CDR2 YFSETQ come from the germline V gene. V was clipped by 5 bases and J by 3 bases; unmatched bases: 5. The CDR3 contains 14 residues. The DNA for the CDR3 is TGCGCCAGCAGACGACAGGGGGAGGACACTGAAGCTTTCTTT. Translating it yields CASRRQGEDTEAFF.

The chain combines TRBV28 with TRBJ1-2; possible D gene TRBD1, 6 bases. The CDR3 extends over 15 amino acids. Trimming removed 9 bases at V and 4 bases at J, with 21 bases between. Germline V CDR1 and CDR2: MDHEN, SYDVKM. The DNA for the CDR3 is TGTGCCAGTTTCCTCGGGGGGGCGAATGTCTATGGCTACACCTTC. It is translated as CASFLGGANVYGYTF.

This rearrangement joins TRBV5-1 to TRBJ2-5; D ambiguous. This CDR3 is 14 amino acids long. Germline CDR1 and CDR2: SGHRS and YFSETQ. Deletions cut 0 bases from V and 3 bases from J, with 9 bases between. The CDR3 region is CASSLAVGEETQYF. The CDR3 DNA follows: TGCGCCAGCAGCTTGGCCGTTGGGGAAGAGACCCAGTACTTC.

The chain carries TRBV20-1 and TRBJ1-2; D might be TRBD1 (5 bases). In germline, CDR1 is DFQATT, CDR2 SNEGSKA (reference sequence). This CDR3 contains 10 residues. V lost 5 bases to trimming and J lost 8 bases, with 9 bases between them. In nucleotides, the CDR3 is TGCAGTGCTCCCAGGGACGGCTACACCTTC. This gives the protein CSAPRDGYTF.

This sequence joins TRBV2 and TRBJ2-3; D unresolved. V lost 3 bases and J lost 3, with 10 bases in between. The CDR3 runs to 14 residues. CDR1 and CDR2 (germline): SNHLY, FYNNEI. The CDR3: CASSDIVGTDTQYF. In DNA form, the CDR3 reads TGTGCCAGCAGTGACATAGTAGGGACAGATACGCAGTATTTT.

J is TRBJ2-7 and V is TRBV4-3; a possible D gene is TRBD1 (5 bases). This CDR3 is 15 amino acids long. Germline V CDR1 and CDR2: LGHNA, YSLEER. Trimming stripped 0 bases from V and 3 bases from J, with 12 bases between. The CDR3 region is CASSQDDRPYYEQYF. The CDR3 bases are TGCGCCAGCAGCCAAGATGACAGACCCTACTACGAGCAGTACTTC.

V usage is TRBV14 and J usage is TRBJ2-1; D remains ambiguous. The germline gives CDR1 SGHDN, CDR2 FVKESK. This CDR3 spans 13 amino acids. Trimming removed 3 bases from V and 1 base from J, with 4 bases in between. CDR3 protein: CASSHGSYNEQFF. CDR3 sequence (DNA): TGTGCCAGCAGCCATGGTTCCTACAATGAGCAGTTCTTC.

V and J are TRBV19 and TRBJ2-7; 10 nucleotides agree with TRBD2. The germline V gene encodes CDR1 LNHDA and CDR2 SQIVND (reference sequence). The CDR3 sequence is 13 residues long. V lost 3 bases to trimming and J lost 6 bases; unmatched junction nucleotides: 2. CDR3 nucleotide sequence: TGTGCCAGTAGTATCCGGACTAGCGGCGAGCAGTACTTC. Protein: CASSIRTSGEQYF.

The genes are TRBV27 and TRBJ1-3; a weak D match, TRBD1 (6 bases). The germline V gene encodes CDR1 MNHEY and CDR2 SMNVEV (reference sequence). V lost 3 bases, J lost 0 bases, and 15 bases lay in between. The CDR3 contains 17 residues. As DNA, the CDR3 is TGTGCCAGCAGTTTCCTACCACAGGGACGCTCTGGAAACACCATATATTTT. Translated: CASSFLPQGRSGNTIYF.

The CDR3 sequence is CASSQDRQPGNTIYF. The CDR3 DNA follows: TGTGCCAGCAGCCAAGATCGACAGCCGGGAAACACCATATATTTT. The V gene is TRBV4-2, the J gene TRBJ1-3, with D perhaps TRBD1 (5 bases). The V gene lost 0 bases and the J gene lost 4 bases, with 10 bases spanning the gap. CDR3 length: 15 amino acids. Germline values: CDR1 LGHNA, CDR2 YNFKEQ.

This sequence joins TRBV6-5 and TRBJ2-2, with D possibly being TRBD2 (6 bases). The germline V and J ends were trimmed by 8 bases and 2 bases, with 9 bases remaining between them. This CDR3 region has 13 residues. Germline V lookup: CDR1 MNHEY, CDR2 SVGAGI. The CDR3: CASRGSNTGELFF. In nucleotides, the CDR3 is TGTGCCAGCCGGGGGAGTAACACCGGGGAGCTGTTTTTT.

The chain employs TRBV10-3 and TRBJ1-3; D is possibly TRBD1 (5 bases). The V gene's germline CDR1 is ENHRY and CDR2 SYGVKD. The CDR3 covers 12 residues. Between the trimmed V and J ends, which lost 11 bases and 4 bases, there was a span of 12 bases. CDR3 residues: CAGGTSGNTIYF. The CDR3 nucleotides read TGTGCCGGCGGGACTAGCGGAAACACCATATATTTT.

At least ten counts were recorded for this clone. The gene calls are TRBV5-6 and TRBJ2-3; D unclear. Trimming pared 3 bases from V and 2 bases from J, leaving 4 bases between. Germline loops: CDR1 SGHDT, CDR2 YYEEEE. The CDR3 contains 12 residues. The CDR3 reads CASSWATDTQYF. In DNA, the CDR3 is TGTGCCAGCAGCTGGGCCACAGATACGCAGTATTTT.

The chain has TRBV29-1 and TRBJ1-1; D is possibly TRBD1 (5 bases). V dropped 7 bases and J dropped 2 bases, with 14 bases sitting between them. This CDR3 comprises 13 residues. The V gene's germline CDR1 is SQVTM and CDR2 ANQGSEA. CDR3 sequence reads: CSGGGSPNTEAFF. In DNA, the CDR3 is TGCAGCGGGGGGGGATCACCTAACACTGAAGCTTTCTTT.